The subject of this entry is one T cell receptor beta chain. CDR3 length: 13 amino acids. Germline CDR1 SGHTA, CDR2 FQGNSA. V was cut by 1 base and J by 6 bases, with 8 bases left in between. Survey-level TCR beta sequencing used the immunoSEQ assay. Libraries were prepared by immunoSEQ multiplex PCR; TCRdb keeps only in-frame clonotypes and omits some of them. The data contain 55,000 to 70,000 clones, just over 90% of them singletons. This TCR came from a man in his forties with rheumatoid arthritis. V usage is TRBV7-2 and J usage is TRBJ2-3, with no clear D. Specimen: PBMCs. The CDR3 sequence: CASSLVGSDTQYF. The CDR3 DNA reads TGTGCCAGCAGCTTAGTTGGGTCGGATACGCAGTATTTT.